This T cell receptor beta chain is from a study of Graves' ophthalmopathy and Graves' hyperthyroidism. Amplification of TCR beta CDR3 regions used RNA transcripts. Second-round multiplex PCR came after first-round RT-PCR with HTBI primers. TCRdb independently ran MiXCR on the multiplex PCR reads; one entry per CDR3 protein. This sample carries 200,000 to 250,000 distinct CDR3 sequences, roughly 21% of them seen once, and the ten largest clones take around 45%. Ophthalmopathic donors had moderate-to-severe activity, CAS ≥3 and NOSPECS ≥4, with disease that had lasted under 3 months. Exclusion covered patients with other autoimmune diseases or uncontrolled infections (as well as pregnancy or lactation). Study-wide results and caveats: At around 68% sensitivity and approximately 74% specificity, the model predicted progression of the ophthalmopathy. Most thyroid clonotypes expanded beyond 0.001 frequency were also found in blood.

Trimming took off 5 bases at V and 4 bases at J, with 15 bases between the two ends. The CDR3 has 16 amino acids. Germline assignment: CDR1 SNHLY and CDR2 FYNNEI. This clonotype has at least ten counts. The antigen is undetermined. Sequenced sample: peripheral blood. The sequence derives from a woman aged 50 to 60 with Graves' ophthalmopathy. The chain joins TRBV2 to TRBJ1-6; D is possibly TRBD1 (5 bases). The CDR3 protein is CASSTRVGLYNSPLHF. Written as DNA, the CDR3 is TGTGCCAGCAGTACCCGGGTGGGGCTTTATAATTCACCCCTCCACTTT.